This T cell receptor (beta chain) was captured by sequencing in a study of T cells in severe cutaneous drug reactions (dated by TCRdb to the late 2010s). Looking at the study overall: Recruitment took place between 2011 and 2018, drawing patients from Taiwan, Thailand and a European registry network. Enrollment was limited to patients whose SJS/TEN or DRESS diagnosis was probable or definite according to RegiSCAR criteria. Assignment of the culprit drug relied on both the Naranjo algorithm and the ALDEN drug causality algorithm. Biological samples, such as blister fluids/cells and PBMC, were collected from patients during the acute or recovery stage. Bulk TCR sequencing was combined with single-cell sequencing, quantitative PCR validation, functional assays and transgenic mouse experiments. Libraries used iRepertoire multiplex PCR; authors cited a comparison showing similar capture of abundant clonotypes across iRepertoire and 5' RACE methods with or without UMI.

For both bulk and single-cell sequencing, libraries were prepared with the iRepertoire multiplex PCR system using TCR subtype-specific primers. Multiplex PCR with primers targeting V, D and J gene regions was used to generate bulk TCR beta libraries. Roughly 100-500 ng of RNA per sample served as input for bulk TCR library preparation. An Illumina MiSeq was used to sequence bulk TCR beta amplicons. Per the source publication's procedure: Sample misassignments and low-quality sequencing reads were filtered out during quality control steps. The CDR3 was defined as the amino acids lying between the Y[YFLI]C motif of the V gene and the [FW]GXGT motif of the J segment. CDR3 clonotypes and TRBV and TRBJ gene assignments were based on the IMGT database. TRBV expression in each sample was normalized to the mean of the same gene in PBMC from roughly 47 healthy donors. TCRdb reprocessed the reads and assigns one entry to each CDR3 protein sequence, leaving out DNA. In this record, the V and J calls reflect TCRdb's handling and not the investigators' own analysis. In this sample's table one finds roughly 10,000 distinct CDR3 sequences. In total, the top ten clones hold 21% of the sample.

The donors whose samples were sequenced had carbamazepine-induced Stevens-Johnson syndrome or toxic epidermal necrolysis (CBZ-SJS/TEN). Next-generation sequencing was used to profile the T cell receptor repertoires of patients with drug-induced severe cutaneous adverse reactions in a search for drug-specific clonotypes. RNA was isolated from either blister cells of skin lesions or peripheral blood mononuclear cells. General conclusions and limits of the study: According to the authors, further study is still needed to determine whether the public TCR generalizes to SJS/TEN caused by other drugs. A public TCRbeta CDR3 was found in all seven CBZ-SJS/TEN blister samples (mean roughly 14%) but was undetectable or scarce in tolerant-control and healthy-donor PBMC.

Remarks on this clonotype: The clone's antigen remains unknown.

The TCR comes from a human donor with Stevens-Johnson syndrome, a severe cutaneous drug reaction. Sequencing was performed on cells from a skin blister. The sample's cell subset or site label is to be understood as: unsorted cells from skin lesion blisters.

The CDR3 reads CSVELGVDGGRAHEQFF. The rearranged chain carries TRBV29-1 and TRBJ2-1; checking the TCRdb D call of TRBD2 is not possible without DNA. The CDR3 covers 17 residues, taking in both the cysteine and the phenylalanine. The DNA is unrecorded. From a lookup of the germline V gene, CDR1 and CDR2 are SQVTM and ANQGSEA.